This T cell receptor beta chain comes out of a study of cytomegalovirus exposure and HLA in healthy donors. General study results and limits: V- and J-gene trimming of TCR beta was linked (in a later analysis) to a missense DCLRE1C variant.

In the PCR, 60 Vbeta and 13 Jbeta primers were used. Repertoires were generated with immunoSEQ multiplex PCR, while TCRdb's copy carries only in-frame clones and drops some. The sample yields under 130,000 clones, about 15% seen once. Germline lookup yields CDR1 LGHNA and CDR2 YSLEER. V lost 1 base and J lost 11; bases outside the gene matches: 7. The CDR3 has 14 amino acids. This clone was seen a handful of times. The antigen is unknown. The J gene is TRBJ2-2, the V gene TRBV4-3; TRBD2 aligns across 7 bases. The sequenced material came from PBMCs. The receptor was derived from a female donor in good health and CMV-seronegative. The CDR3 DNA reads TGCGCCAGCAGCCAAGGGGGGGGACTCGGAGAGCTGTTTTTT. Translation gives CASSQGGGLGELFF.